Sequencing of this TCR beta chain was carried out in a study of T cells in women clearing cervical HPV infection. Data came from immunoSEQ multiplex PCR; TCRdb stores just in-frame clones and leaves some out. The sample's table shows 20,000 to 25,000 clones. The sample comprised blood buffy coat. The receptor comes from a woman aged 18 to 75 with a cervical HPV16 infection that either progressed to CIN3+ or cleared (not recorded which).

CDR3 DNA (partial): TGCGCCAGCAGTTACGAAGGGTACACTGAA. Amino acid sequence: CASSYEGYTE. The whole CDR3 reads CASSYEGYTEAFF. The gene calls are TRBV5-1 and TRBJ1-1; D is unresolved. The read halts 3 residues ahead of the CDR3 end, with the missing end drawn from the germline J gene. Germline V gene sequence: CDR1 SGHRS, CDR2 YFSETQ. Trimming removed 5 bases at V and 3 bases at J, with 11 bases between. The CDR3 extends over 13 amino acids.